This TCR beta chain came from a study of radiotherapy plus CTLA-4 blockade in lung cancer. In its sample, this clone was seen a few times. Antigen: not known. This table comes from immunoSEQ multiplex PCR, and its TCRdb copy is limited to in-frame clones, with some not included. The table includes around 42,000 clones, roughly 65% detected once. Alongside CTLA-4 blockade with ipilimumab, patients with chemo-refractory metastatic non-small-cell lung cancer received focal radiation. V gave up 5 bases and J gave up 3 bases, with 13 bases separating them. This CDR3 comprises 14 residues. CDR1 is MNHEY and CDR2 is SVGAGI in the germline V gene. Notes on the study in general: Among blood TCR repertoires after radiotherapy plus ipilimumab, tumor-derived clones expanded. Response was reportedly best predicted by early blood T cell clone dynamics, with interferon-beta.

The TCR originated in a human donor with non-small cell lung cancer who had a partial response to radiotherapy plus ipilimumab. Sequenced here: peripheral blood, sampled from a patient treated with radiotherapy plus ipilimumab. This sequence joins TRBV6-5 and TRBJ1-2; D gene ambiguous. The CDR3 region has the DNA TGTGCCAGCAGTACCCTTGGGAGGGACTATGGCTACACCTTC. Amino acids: CASSTLGRDYGYTF.